The present TCR beta chain was sequenced within a study of cytomegalovirus exposure and HLA in healthy donors. The PCR had 60 Vbeta and 13 Jbeta primers. The repertoire was sequenced with immunoSEQ multiplex PCR; TCRdb's copy has only in-frame clones and lacks some. Here the sample spans tens of thousands of clones, less than 80% being singletons. This TCR came from a young man in good health and CMV-seronegative. The sequenced material came from PBMCs.

The CDR3 nucleotides read TGTGCCAGCAGTCTGTTGTGGGGGGAGGATACTGAAGCTTTCTTT. It specifies CASSLLWGEDTEAFF. This rearrangement joins TRBV27 to TRBJ1-1; maybe TRBD1 (5 bases). The CDR3 is 15 amino acids. In germline, CDR1 is MNHEY, CDR2 SMNVEV (reference sequence). V lost 5 bases to trimming and J lost 5 bases, with 18 bases between them.